What follows are 13 T cell receptor beta chains derived from one specimen sequenced in a study of shared clonotypes between healthy human individuals. Terminally differentiated effector memory CD45RA+ cells were excluded from the naive CD8 cells, which were CD45RO-negative and positively selected for CCR7. Data came from immunoSEQ multiplex PCR; TCRdb stores just in-frame clones and leaves some out. Of 600,000 or so clones in the sample, approximately 95% are singletons; the top ten hold around 0.12%. The sequencing input was naive CD8+ T cells sorted from blood. Receptors originate from a woman between 25 and 40 years old in good health.

CDR3 DNA sequence: TGTGCCATCAGTGGGGGGGCTTGGACTGAAGCTTTCTTT. This sequence encodes CAISGGAWTEAFF. V and J are TRBV10-3 and TRBJ1-1; the D gene is possibly TRBD1 (6 bases). V was cut by 4 bases and J by 5 bases, with 11 bases left in between. Germline-derived CDR1 and CDR2 are ENHRY and SYGVKD. The CDR3 covers 13 residues.

Only a few counts were recorded for this clone. The chain uses TRBV4-2 and TRBJ2-1; 9 nucleotides align to TRBD2. Germline trimming cut 0 bases from V and 10 bases from J; bases unmatched to any gene: 10. This CDR3 has 16 amino acids. The germline V gene has CDR1 LGHNA and CDR2 YNFKEQ. For the CDR3, the DNA is TGTGCCAGCAGCCAAGAAAGGCGGGAGGGCCGAGTAGAGCAGTTCTTC. Encoded protein: CASSQERREGRVEQFF.

The chain combines TRBV25-1 with TRBJ2-3, with 7 nucleotides matching TRBD1. V was pared by 4 bases and J by 0 bases, with 4 bases of the junction left unmatched. Looked up from germline, CDR1 is MGHDK and CDR2 is SYGVNS. The CDR3 is 15 residues long. This chain's CDR3 is CASSGMGQSTDTQYF. The CDR3 region has the DNA TGTGCCAGCAGTGGAATGGGACAGAGCACAGATACGCAGTATTTT.

The chain recombines TRBV15 with TRBJ1-3, with D possibly TRBD1 on 6 matching bases. The germline V gene has CDR1 LNHNV and CDR2 YYDKDF (reference sequence). V dropped 0 bases and J dropped 2 bases, with 8 bases sitting between them. The CDR3 is 15 residues long. CDR3 residues: CATSRESGAGNTIYF. For the CDR3, the DNA is TGTGCCACCAGCAGAGAGTCAGGGGCTGGAAACACCATATATTTT.

The rearrangement links TRBV6-4 to TRBJ1-1; D remains ambiguous. There are 13 residues in the CDR3. V lost 1 base and J 6 bases, leaving 9 bases between the germline ends. The germline V gene encodes CDR1 MRHNA and CDR2 SNTAGT. In DNA form, the CDR3 reads TGTGCCAGCAGTGACTTTACGGGGTCTGAAGCTTTCTTT. It yields the protein CASSDFTGSEAFF.

CDR3 in DNA: TGTGCCAGTAGTCCCCAGGGCGGAGGCGTAACCGGGGAGCTGTTTTTT. Its translation: CASSPQGGGVTGELFF. This chain joins TRBV19 and TRBJ2-2, with D perhaps given as TRBD1 or TRBD2 (5 bases each). Looked up from germline, CDR1 is LNHDA and CDR2 is SQIVND (reference sequence). CDR3 size: 16 residues. The V end lost 5 bases, the J end lost 5 bases, and 18 bases lay between the germline ends.

The V and J genes are TRBV19 and TRBJ2-7; D uncertain. V lost 4 bases, J lost 0 bases, and 7 bases lay in between. The CDR3 sequence is 13 residues long. Germline V gene sequence: CDR1 LNHDA, CDR2 SQIVND (reference sequence). The CDR3 is CASSTSDSYEQYF. In nucleotides, the CDR3 is TGTGCCAGTAGTACCTCGGACTCCTACGAGCAGTACTTC.

This clone was detected once. The rearrangement links TRBV11-2 to TRBJ2-1; D is unclear. Germline CDR1 SGHAT, CDR2 FQNNGV. Trimming took 1 base from V and 7 from J, leaving 8 bases between them. The CDR3 is 13 amino acids. The chain's CDR3 is CASSLARWNEQFF. CDR3 DNA sequence: TGTGCCAGCAGCTTAGCCAGATGGAATGAGCAGTTCTTC.

The chain joins TRBV4-2 to TRBJ2-7, with 14 bases identical to TRBD2. Trimming took 6 bases from V and 6 from J; bases not matched to a gene: 10. From germline, CDR1 is LGHNA and CDR2 YNFKEQ. CDR3 length: 16 residues. The CDR3 region has the DNA TGTGCCAGCAGACCGGGACTAGCGGGAGTATTCGGCGAGCAGTACTTC. Translation gives CASRPGLAGVFGEQYF.

The V call is TRBV29-1, the J call TRBJ2-7, with TRBD1 matching 11 bases. The CDR3 length is 14 residues. Germline V gene sequence: CDR1 SQVTM, CDR2 ANQGSEA. Losses at the gene ends were 1 base for V and 6 bases for J; bases not matched to a gene: 5. CDR3 nucleotide sequence: TGCAGCGTTGAAGCAGGGACAGGGGGTGGCGAGCAGTACTTC. Translating gives CSVEAGTGGGEQYF.

V and J are TRBV28 and TRBJ1-5; D remains unclear. Germline CDR1 reads MDHEN; CDR2 reads SYDVKM. The CDR3 runs to 9 residues. CDR3 in amino acids: CAKVQPQHF. As DNA, the CDR3 is TGTGCTAAGGTTCAGCCCCAGCATTTT.

The CDR3 DNA sequence: TGTGCCAGCAGTTTATCTGTAGACGGATACTACGAGCAGTACTTC. This gives the protein CASSLSVDGYYEQYF. The chain uses TRBV27 and TRBJ2-7; D unclear. Germline CDR1 and CDR2: MNHEY and SMNVEV (reference sequence). The CDR3 is made up of 15 amino acids. The V end lost 0 bases, the J end lost 3 bases, and 12 bases lay between the germline ends.

This chain joins TRBV29-1 and TRBJ1-1; no reliable D call. With 7 bases removed from V and 1 base from J, the gap between germline ends came to 10 bases. The CDR3 totals 12 residues. Germline assignment: CDR1 SQVTM and CDR2 ANQGSEA. CDR3 protein: CSALPANTEAFF. The CDR3 DNA sequence: TGCAGCGCGCTTCCGGCGAACACTGAAGCTTTCTTT.